This T cell receptor (beta chain) was documented in a study of beta chain features in type 1 diabetes. Points from the study as a whole: Researchers reported that naive, central memory and Treg TCRB repertoires appeared more similar in patients than in healthy donors. Researchers cautioned that cDNA sequencing could over-represent cells with high TCR expression.

The sequenced template was cDNA made from the entire isolated RNA. TCRdb keeps only in-frame clones here, not all; method: immunoSEQ multiplex PCR. The table includes 810,000 or so clones, 15% to 20% detected once. Germline V gene sequence: CDR1 KGHSH, CDR2 LQKENI. V shed 1 base and J shed 3 bases, with 13 bases lying between them. The CDR3 is 15 residues long. Turning to this clone: Its matching antigen is unknown.

Source material: naive CD4+ T cells from blood. This receptor was identified in a woman aged 18 to 35 in good health. This rearrangement joins TRBV18 to TRBJ2-7; D is possibly TRBD1 (5 bases). CDR3 sequence: CASSPRDDRVYEQYF. The DNA for the CDR3 is TGTGCCAGCTCACCACGTGACGACAGAGTCTACGAGCAGTACTTC.